The rows below give T cell receptor beta chains drawn from one sample of a study of cytomegalovirus exposure and HLA in healthy donors. Produced via immunoSEQ multiplex PCR; TCRdb's table is partial and in-frame only. The sample has about 160,000 clones; 90% to 97% are singletons. Sequenced sample: PBMCs. The receptor source for this set is a woman aged 18 to 35 in good health and CMV-seronegative. CDR3s include the opening cysteine and the closing phenylalanine or tryptophan. D genes are given only for firm matches. The size field is filled for only some rows; it gives once, few, many or a size class.

clone_size: NA; v_call: TRBV14; cdr3_length: 16; d_call: NA; j_call: TRBJ1-3; cdr3_nt: TGTGCCAGCAGCCATTGGACGACAGGCTCTGGAAACACCATATATTTT; cdr3_aa: CASSHWTTGSGNTIYF
clone_size: NA; v_call: TRBV4-2; cdr3_length: 17; d_call: TRBD1; j_call: TRBJ2-7; cdr3_nt: TGTGCCAGCAGCCAGCGAGCCGGGACAGGGGGCCTCTACGAGCAGTACTTC; cdr3_aa: CASSQRAGTGGLYEQYF
clone_size: NA; v_call: TRBV30; cdr3_length: 15; d_call: NA; j_call: TRBJ1-2; cdr3_nt: TGTGCCTGGAGTCGGGGAGCGGGGTATCACGATGGCTACACCTTC; cdr3_aa: CAWSRGAGYHDGYTF
clone_size: NA; v_call: TRBV10-3; cdr3_length: 14; d_call: TRBD2; j_call: TRBJ2-5; cdr3_nt: TGTGCCATCAGTGAGACAGAGCGGGGGGCACCCCAGTACTTC; cdr3_aa: CAISETERGAPQYF
clone_size: NA; v_call: TRBV5-8; cdr3_length: 14; d_call: NA; j_call: TRBJ1-1; cdr3_nt: TGTGCCAGCAGCTTGATCGGGATGGACGCTGAAGCTTTCTTT; cdr3_aa: CASSLIGMDAEAFF
clone_size: NA; v_call: TRBV5-1; cdr3_length: 15; d_call: TRBD1; j_call: TRBJ1-1; cdr3_nt: TGCGCCAGCAGCTTGGCAGGGGGCATTAACACTGAAGCTTTCTTT; cdr3_aa: CASSLAGGINTEAFF
clone_size: NA; v_call: TRBV5-4; cdr3_length: 14; d_call: NA; j_call: TRBJ1-6; cdr3_nt: TGTGCCAGCAGCTTGGAAAGGGGAAATTCACCCCTCCACTTT; cdr3_aa: CASSLERGNSPLHF
clone_size: NA; v_call: TRBV15; cdr3_length: 13; d_call: NA; j_call: TRBJ2-1; cdr3_nt: TGTGCCACCAGCAGAGATAGGTCTAGTAAGCAGTTCTTC; cdr3_aa: CATSRDRSSKQFF
clone_size: NA; v_call: TRBV5-6; cdr3_length: 11; d_call: NA; j_call: TRBJ1-2; cdr3_nt: TGTGCCAGCAGCTTCAGGGCCGGCTACACCTTC; cdr3_aa: CASSFRAGYTF
clone_size: NA; v_call: TRBV27; cdr3_length: 14; d_call: TRBD1; j_call: TRBJ1-1; cdr3_nt: TGTGCCAGCAGACCCAGACAGGGGAAGACTGAAGCTTTCTTT; cdr3_aa: CASRPRQGKTEAFF
clone_size: NA; v_call: TRBV7-3; cdr3_length: 18; d_call: TRBD2; j_call: TRBJ2-1; cdr3_nt: TGTGCCAGCAGTATAGGACTAGCGGGGGCCCAGAAACAAAATGAGCAGTTCTTC; cdr3_aa: CASSIGLAGAQKQNEQFF
clone_size: NA; v_call: TRBV7-6; cdr3_length: 15; d_call: NA; j_call: TRBJ1-3; cdr3_nt: TGTGCCAGCAGCTTCAGCAGGGTAGGGGGAAACACCATATATTTT; cdr3_aa: CASSFSRVGGNTIYF
clone_size: once; v_call: TRBV2; cdr3_length: 16; d_call: NA; j_call: TRBJ1-3; cdr3_nt: TGTGCCAGCAGTGAAAATACGGGTCAATCTGGAAACACCATATATTTT; cdr3_aa: CASSENTGQSGNTIYF
clone_size: NA; v_call: TRBV20-1; cdr3_length: 11; d_call: NA; j_call: TRBJ2-7; cdr3_nt: TGCAGTGCAGAACAGGGTAGCGAGCAGTACTTC; cdr3_aa: CSAEQGSEQYF
clone_size: NA; v_call: TRBV6-1; cdr3_length: 14; d_call: NA; j_call: TRBJ1-5; cdr3_nt: TGTGCCAGCAGTGCACAGGGAACCTATCAGCCCCAGCATTTT; cdr3_aa: CASSAQGTYQPQHF
clone_size: NA; v_call: TRBV7-2; cdr3_length: 11; d_call: NA; j_call: TRBJ2-5; cdr3_nt: TGTGCCAGCAGAAAGGGGGAGACCCAGTACTTC; cdr3_aa: CASRKGETQYF
clone_size: NA; v_call: TRBV7-3; cdr3_length: 13; d_call: NA; j_call: TRBJ1-6; cdr3_nt: TGTGCCAGCAGCTTAACCACAGATTCACCCCTCCACTTT; cdr3_aa: CASSLTTDSPLHF
clone_size: once; v_call: TRBV19; cdr3_length: 15; d_call: TRBD1; j_call: TRBJ1-2; cdr3_nt: TGTGCCAGTAGTCCCGGGACAGGTTTTAACTATGGCTACACCTTC; cdr3_aa: CASSPGTGFNYGYTF
clone_size: NA; v_call: TRBV2; cdr3_length: 17; d_call: TRBD2; j_call: TRBJ2-1; cdr3_nt: TGTGCCAGCAGTGATCGGGAAGAGCGGGGGGGTTACAATGAGCAGTTCTTC; cdr3_aa: CASSDREERGGYNEQFF
clone_size: NA; v_call: TRBV7-2; cdr3_length: 17; d_call: NA; j_call: TRBJ2-1; cdr3_nt: TGTGCCAGCAGCTTAGCTCACATGGGGAGGTCCTACAATGAGCAGTTCTTC; cdr3_aa: CASSLAHMGRSYNEQFF
clone_size: NA; v_call: TRBV7-9; cdr3_length: 16; d_call: TRBD2; j_call: TRBJ2-1; cdr3_nt: TGTGCCAGCAAGGGTAGCGGGGGTAGTTCCTACAATGAGCAGTTCTTC; cdr3_aa: CASKGSGGSSYNEQFF
clone_size: NA; v_call: TRBV29-1; cdr3_length: 13; d_call: TRBD1; j_call: TRBJ1-4; cdr3_nt: TGCAGCGCTCAGGGACAGTCATGGGAAAAACTGTTTTTT; cdr3_aa: CSAQGQSWEKLFF
clone_size: NA; v_call: TRBV5-1; cdr3_length: 14; d_call: NA; j_call: TRBJ1-1; cdr3_nt: TGCGCCAGCAGCTTGGGTGAGGGGAACACTGAAGCTTTCTTT; cdr3_aa: CASSLGEGNTEAFF
clone_size: NA; v_call: TRBV7-9; cdr3_length: 14; d_call: TRBD1; j_call: TRBJ2-5; cdr3_nt: TGTGCCAGCGAAACAGGGGGCTATCAAGAGACCCAGTACTTC; cdr3_aa: CASETGGYQETQYF
clone_size: NA; v_call: TRBV7-6; cdr3_length: 15; d_call: TRBD2; j_call: TRBJ2-7; cdr3_nt: TGTGCCAGCAGCTGGGGGGGGGTGAGCTCCTACGAGCAGTACTTC; cdr3_aa: CASSWGGVSSYEQYF
clone_size: NA; v_call: TRBV7-9; cdr3_length: 14; d_call: TRBD1; j_call: TRBJ1-2; cdr3_nt: TGTGCCAGCAGCTCCGGACAGGGTAGCTATGGCTACACCTTC; cdr3_aa: CASSSGQGSYGYTF
clone_size: NA; v_call: TRBV4-3; cdr3_length: 14; d_call: NA; j_call: TRBJ2-7; cdr3_nt: TGCGCCAGCAGCCCCAGTAGAGGCTCCTACGAGCAGTACTTC; cdr3_aa: CASSPSRGSYEQYF
clone_size: NA; v_call: TRBV19; cdr3_length: 15; d_call: NA; j_call: TRBJ2-1; cdr3_nt: TGTGCCAGTAGACCCGGGACGGCGGGATACAATGAGCAGTTCTTC; cdr3_aa: CASRPGTAGYNEQFF
clone_size: NA; v_call: TRBV21-1; cdr3_length: 19; d_call: NA; j_call: TRBJ2-3; cdr3_nt: TGTGCCAGCAGCAAAGGCCCGGGGTCCACGGCCCACCACACAGATACGCAGTATTTT; cdr3_aa: CASSKGPGSTAHHTDTQYF
clone_size: NA; v_call: TRBV6-5; cdr3_length: 13; d_call: NA; j_call: TRBJ1-1; cdr3_nt: TGTGCCAGCAGTTACTCAGGGGGGGGAAAAGCTTTCTTT; cdr3_aa: CASSYSGGGKAFF
clone_size: NA; v_call: TRBV4-2; cdr3_length: 15; d_call: TRBD2; j_call: TRBJ2-1; cdr3_nt: TGTGCCAGCAGCCCTTTGGCGGGGGGGCTTGATGAGCAGTTCTTC; cdr3_aa: CASSPLAGGLDEQFF
clone_size: NA; v_call: TRBV19; cdr3_length: 15; d_call: NA; j_call: TRBJ1-4; cdr3_nt: TGTGCCAGTAGTATAGAGGGACACAAGTATGAAAAACTGTTTTTT; cdr3_aa: CASSIEGHKYEKLFF
clone_size: NA; v_call: TRBV6-5; cdr3_length: 12; d_call: NA; j_call: TRBJ2-1; cdr3_nt: TGTGCCAGCAGCTCCGCGAGCAATGAGCAGTTCTTC; cdr3_aa: CASSSASNEQFF
clone_size: NA; v_call: TRBV11-2; cdr3_length: 13; d_call: NA; j_call: TRBJ1-2; cdr3_nt: TGTGCCAGCAGCCTAAAAGGGGACTATGGCTACACCTTC; cdr3_aa: CASSLKGDYGYTF
clone_size: NA; v_call: TRBV10-2; cdr3_length: 15; d_call: TRBD2; j_call: TRBJ2-3; cdr3_nt: TGCGCCAGCAGGGATACTAGCGGGGGGGCCGATACGCAGTATTTT; cdr3_aa: CASRDTSGGADTQYF
clone_size: NA; v_call: TRBV29-1; cdr3_length: 15; d_call: TRBD1; j_call: TRBJ2-4; cdr3_nt: TGCAGCGTTCGGGACAGTCGATTAGCCAAAAACATTCAGTACTTC; cdr3_aa: CSVRDSRLAKNIQYF
clone_size: NA; v_call: TRBV18; cdr3_length: 14; d_call: NA; j_call: TRBJ1-2; cdr3_nt: TGTGCCAGCTCACCCCAAAGAACGGGGAGTGGCTACACCTTC; cdr3_aa: CASSPQRTGSGYTF
clone_size: NA; v_call: TRBV6-1; cdr3_length: 16; d_call: TRBD2; j_call: TRBJ2-3; cdr3_nt: TGTGCCAGCAGTGTGACGGCGCGGGGGGCGCCAGATACGCAGTATTTT; cdr3_aa: CASSVTARGAPDTQYF
clone_size: NA; v_call: TRBV4-3; cdr3_length: 16; d_call: NA; j_call: TRBJ2-7; cdr3_nt: TGCGCCAGCAGCCCCACTGTCGGGATCGGATCCTACGAGCAGTACTTC; cdr3_aa: CASSPTVGIGSYEQYF
clone_size: NA; v_call: TRBV4-3; cdr3_length: 14; d_call: TRBD1; j_call: TRBJ1-2; cdr3_nt: TGCGCCAGCAGCCAAGGCAGGGGGCAGGCTGGCTACACCTTC; cdr3_aa: CASSQGRGQAGYTF
clone_size: NA; v_call: TRBV27; cdr3_length: 14; d_call: TRBD1; j_call: TRBJ2-3; cdr3_nt: TGTGCCAGCAGTGCCCGGACAGGGGTGAATACGCAGTATTTT; cdr3_aa: CASSARTGVNTQYF
clone_size: NA; v_call: TRBV2; cdr3_length: 15; d_call: TRBD2; j_call: TRBJ2-3; cdr3_nt: TGTGCCAGCAGTCGGCCTAGCGGGGGCACAGATACGCAGTATTTT; cdr3_aa: CASSRPSGGTDTQYF
clone_size: NA; v_call: TRBV9; cdr3_length: 16; d_call: TRBD1; j_call: TRBJ1-1; cdr3_nt: TGTGCCAGCAGCTTAAACCAGGGGGATACCAACACTGAAGCTTTCTTT; cdr3_aa: CASSLNQGDTNTEAFF
clone_size: NA; v_call: TRBV13; cdr3_length: 14; d_call: NA; j_call: TRBJ1-2; cdr3_nt: TGTGCCAGCAGCCCCGATCTCCAGGGTCATGGCTACACCTTC; cdr3_aa: CASSPDLQGHGYTF
clone_size: NA; v_call: TRBV7-9; cdr3_length: 15; d_call: TRBD2; j_call: TRBJ2-7; cdr3_nt: TGTGCCAGCAGCGAACTAGCGGGGGCCTACTACGAGCAGTACTTC; cdr3_aa: CASSELAGAYYEQYF
clone_size: once; v_call: TRBV18; cdr3_length: 18; d_call: TRBD1; j_call: TRBJ2-7; cdr3_nt: TGTGCCAGCTCACCCACCATCCGGACAGGGCAAGGGGATTACGAGCAGTACTTC; cdr3_aa: CASSPTIRTGQGDYEQYF
clone_size: NA; v_call: TRBV10-3; cdr3_length: 13; d_call: NA; j_call: TRBJ2-7; cdr3_nt: TGTGCCGTCGGGGTGGATTCAGTCTACGAGCAGTACTTC; cdr3_aa: CAVGVDSVYEQYF
clone_size: NA; v_call: TRBV5-4; cdr3_length: 13; d_call: NA; j_call: TRBJ2-3; cdr3_nt: TGTGCCAGCAGCTTGGAAGGGGGTGATACGCAGTATTTT; cdr3_aa: CASSLEGGDTQYF
clone_size: NA; v_call: TRBV5-1; cdr3_length: 21; d_call: TRBD1; j_call: TRBJ2-3; cdr3_nt: TGCGCCAGCAGGTTACTGCCAGGACAGGGGGCGCTTGTACGGGGCACAGATACGCAGTATTTT; cdr3_aa: CASRLLPGQGALVRGTDTQYF
clone_size: NA; v_call: TRBV19; cdr3_length: 15; d_call: NA; j_call: TRBJ2-1; cdr3_nt: TGTGCCAGTACCCGGTGGACCGACAGCTACAATGAGCAGTTCTTC; cdr3_aa: CASTRWTDSYNEQFF